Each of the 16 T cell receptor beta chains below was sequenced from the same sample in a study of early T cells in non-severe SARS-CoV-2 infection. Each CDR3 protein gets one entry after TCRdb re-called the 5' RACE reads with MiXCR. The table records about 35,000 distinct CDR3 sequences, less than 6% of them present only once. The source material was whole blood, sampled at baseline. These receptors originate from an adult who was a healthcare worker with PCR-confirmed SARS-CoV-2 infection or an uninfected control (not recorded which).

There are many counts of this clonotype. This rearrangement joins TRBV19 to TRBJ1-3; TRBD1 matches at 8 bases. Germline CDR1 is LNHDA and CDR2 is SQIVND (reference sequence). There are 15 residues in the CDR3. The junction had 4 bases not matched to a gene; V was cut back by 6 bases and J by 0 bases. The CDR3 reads CASRPGQASGNTIYF. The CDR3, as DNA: TGTGCCAGTAGACCGGGACAGGCCTCTGGAAACACCATATATTTT.

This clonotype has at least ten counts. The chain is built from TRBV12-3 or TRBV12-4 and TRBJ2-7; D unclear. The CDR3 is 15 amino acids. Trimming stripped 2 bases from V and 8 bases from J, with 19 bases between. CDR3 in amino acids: CASSLSAPVSGQQYF. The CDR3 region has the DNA TGTGCCAGCAGTTTATCGGCCCCCGTCTCGGGCCAGCAGTACTTC.

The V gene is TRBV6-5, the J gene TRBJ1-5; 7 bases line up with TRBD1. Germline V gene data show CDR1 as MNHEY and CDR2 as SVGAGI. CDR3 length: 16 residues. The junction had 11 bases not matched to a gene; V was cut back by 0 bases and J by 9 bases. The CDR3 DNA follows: TGTGCCAGCAGTTACTCGGGGACAGAGCCCTACTGGCCCCAGCATTTT. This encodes CASSYSGTEPYWPQHF.

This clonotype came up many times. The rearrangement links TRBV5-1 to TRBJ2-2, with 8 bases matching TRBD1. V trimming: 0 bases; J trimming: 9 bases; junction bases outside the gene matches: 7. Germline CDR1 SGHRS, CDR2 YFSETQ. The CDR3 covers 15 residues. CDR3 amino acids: CASSLGDRQAWELFF. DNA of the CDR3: TGCGCCAGCAGCTTGGGGGACAGGCAAGCATGGGAGCTGTTTTTT.

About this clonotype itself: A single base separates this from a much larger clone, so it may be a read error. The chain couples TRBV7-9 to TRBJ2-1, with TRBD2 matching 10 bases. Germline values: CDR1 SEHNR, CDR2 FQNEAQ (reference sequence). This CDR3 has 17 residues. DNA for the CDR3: TGTGGCAGCAGCTTATATTTTCCGGGACTAGCGTACAATGAGCAGTTCTTC. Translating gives CGSSLYFPGLAYNEQFF.

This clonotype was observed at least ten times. CDR3 coding DNA: TGTGCCAGCTCCCCAGACTGGCGAGGGAATTCACCCCTCCACTTT. It specifies CASSPDWRGNSPLHF. The chain links TRBV18 to TRBJ1-6, with no clear D. The CDR3 consists of 15 residues. Trimming took 6 bases from V and 7 from J, leaving 16 bases between them. CDR1 and CDR2 (germline): KGHSH, LQKENI.

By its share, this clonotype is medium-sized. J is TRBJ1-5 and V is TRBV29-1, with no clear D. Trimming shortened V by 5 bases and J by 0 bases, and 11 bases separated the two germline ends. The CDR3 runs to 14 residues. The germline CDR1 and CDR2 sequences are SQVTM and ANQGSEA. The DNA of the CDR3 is TGCAGCGTTACGGACGGTAATAGCAATCAGCCCCAGCATTTT. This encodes CSVTDGNSNQPQHF. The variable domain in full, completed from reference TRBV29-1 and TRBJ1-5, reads SAVISQKPSRDICQRGTSLTIQCQVDSQVTMMFWYRQQPGQSLTLIATANQGSEATYESGFVIDKFPISRPNLTFSTLTVSNMSPEDSSIYLCSVTDGNSNQPQHFGDGTRLSIL.

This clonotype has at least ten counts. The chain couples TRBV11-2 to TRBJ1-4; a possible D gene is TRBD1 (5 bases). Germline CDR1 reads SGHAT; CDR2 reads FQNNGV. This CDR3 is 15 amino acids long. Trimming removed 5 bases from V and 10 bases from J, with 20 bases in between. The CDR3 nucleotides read TGTGCCAGCAGCCAGGCCGGGGCCCAAGAGGGAAAACTGTTTTTT. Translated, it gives CASSQAGAQEGKLFF.

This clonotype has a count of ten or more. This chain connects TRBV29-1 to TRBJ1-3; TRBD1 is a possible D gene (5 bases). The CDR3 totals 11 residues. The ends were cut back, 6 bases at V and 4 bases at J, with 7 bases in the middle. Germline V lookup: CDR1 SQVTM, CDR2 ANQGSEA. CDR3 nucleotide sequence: TGCAGCGTAGACAGAGGAAACACCATATATTTT. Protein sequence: CSVDRGNTIYF.

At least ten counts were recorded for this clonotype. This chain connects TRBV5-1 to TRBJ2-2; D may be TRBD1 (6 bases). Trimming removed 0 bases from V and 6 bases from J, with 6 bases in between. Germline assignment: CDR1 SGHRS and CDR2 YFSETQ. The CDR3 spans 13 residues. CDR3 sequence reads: CASSLGQAGELFF. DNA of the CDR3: TGCGCCAGCAGCTTGGGACAGGCCGGGGAGCTGTTTTTT.

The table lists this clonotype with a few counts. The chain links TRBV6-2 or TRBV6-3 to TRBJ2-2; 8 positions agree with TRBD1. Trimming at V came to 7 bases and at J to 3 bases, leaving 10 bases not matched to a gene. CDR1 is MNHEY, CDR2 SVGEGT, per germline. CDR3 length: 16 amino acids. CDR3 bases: TGTGCCAGCATCAAGGGGGGACAGGAGGACACCGGGGAGCTGTTTTTT. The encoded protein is CASIKGGQEDTGELFF.

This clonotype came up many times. CDR3 nucleotide sequence: TGTGCCAGCAGCCCCTCCGCAAGGGGCAATCAGCCCCAGCATTTT. It is translated as CASSPSARGNQPQHF. This chain connects TRBV6-5 to TRBJ1-5; no firm D call. V was shortened by 6 bases and J by 2 bases, with 14 bases between the two germline ends. The CDR3 is 15 residues long. Per the germline V gene, CDR1 is MNHEY and CDR2 is SVGAGI.

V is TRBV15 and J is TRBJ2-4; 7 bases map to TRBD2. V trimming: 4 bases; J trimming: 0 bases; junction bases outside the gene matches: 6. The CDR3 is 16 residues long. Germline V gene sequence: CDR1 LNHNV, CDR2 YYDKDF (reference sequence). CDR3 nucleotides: TGTGCCACCAGCAAAATGGGGGGGAAAGCCAAAAACATTCAGTACTTC. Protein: CATSKMGGKAKNIQYF.

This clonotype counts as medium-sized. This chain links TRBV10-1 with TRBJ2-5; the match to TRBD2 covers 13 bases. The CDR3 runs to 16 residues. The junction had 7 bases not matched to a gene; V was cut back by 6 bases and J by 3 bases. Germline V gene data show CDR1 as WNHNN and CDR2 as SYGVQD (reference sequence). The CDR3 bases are TGCGCCAGCAGCGAAGGACTAGCGGGAGAGGAAGAGACCCAGTACTTC. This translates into CASSEGLAGEEETQYF.

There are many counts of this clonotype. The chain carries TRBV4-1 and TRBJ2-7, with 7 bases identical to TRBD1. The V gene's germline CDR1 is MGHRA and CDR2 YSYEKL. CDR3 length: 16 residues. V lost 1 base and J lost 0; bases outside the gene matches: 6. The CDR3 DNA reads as TGCGCCAGCAGCCAAGCGTTGACAGGGAGCTCCTACGAGCAGTACTTC. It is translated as CASSQALTGSSYEQYF.

The CDR3 reads CASSYSLLAGEETQYF. For the CDR3, the DNA is TGTGCCAGCAGTTACTCGCTCCTAGCGGGAGAAGAGACCCAGTACTTC. V and J are TRBV6-6 and TRBJ2-5; 10 nucleotides line up with TRBD2. Trimming at V came to 0 bases and at J to 3 bases, leaving 4 bases not matched to a gene. Looked up from germline, CDR1 is MNHNY and CDR2 is SVGAGI (reference sequence). This CDR3 contains 16 residues.